Below are 28 T cell receptor beta chains sequenced from a single sample in a study of blood T cells in healthy people across ages. With a J-beta primer mix and a sample-barcoded 5' primer, a second PCR ran 7 to 11 cycles. TCRdb ran MiXCR on the 5' RACE reads and lists one entry per CDR3 protein. The repertoire has around 520,000 distinct CDR3 sequences, roughly a quarter of them found once; the top ten carry about 3.9%. The same specimen was also included in a second study, on T cells of mothers and their children.

Sequencing was carried out using blood. The receptors derive from a boy between 2 and 15 years old in good health.

This chain joins TRBV9 and TRBJ2-7, with 14 bases that match TRBD2. The CDR3 has 14 amino acids. V shed 4 bases, J shed 12 bases, and the junction held 9 bases outside the gene matches. Germline V gene sequence: CDR1 SGDLS, CDR2 YYNGEE. CDR3 protein: CASSRGLAGALPYF. The CDR3 DNA reads TGTGCCAGCAGCCGGGGACTAGCGGGAGCCCTTCCGTACTTC.

This clonotype was counted between two and nine times. The rearrangement links TRBV12-5 to TRBJ2-5; D call uncertain. Germline V gene data show CDR1 as LGHNT and CDR2 as FRNRAP. Trimming shortened V by 0 bases and J by 8 bases, and 16 bases separated the two germline ends. This CDR3 is 15 amino acids long. This chain's CDR3 is CASGLVQGRAQTQYF. DNA for the CDR3: TGTGCTAGTGGTTTGGTACAAGGCCGGGCTCAAACCCAGTACTTC.

This clonotype came up a few times. The chain uses TRBV9 and TRBJ1-3; D gene ambiguous. V lost 5 bases and J 0 bases, leaving 6 bases between the germline ends. Germline CDR1 and CDR2: SGDLS and YYNGEE. The CDR3 runs 13 residues. This CDR3 is CASRANSGNTIYF. The CDR3, as DNA: TGTGCCAGCAGAGCAAACTCTGGAAACACCATATATTTT.

The chain is built from TRBV15 and TRBJ2-7; D ambiguous. The CDR3 extends over 17 amino acids. Germline lookup yields CDR1 LNHNV and CDR2 YYDKDF (reference sequence). Trimming removed 1 base from V and 0 bases from J, with 16 bases in between. CDR3 sequence reads: CATSRVHLPLPSYEQYF. The CDR3 DNA reads as TGTGCCACCAGCAGAGTCCACCTCCCGTTGCCCTCCTACGAGCAGTACTTC.

This clonotype was observed many times. This chain connects TRBV29-1 to TRBJ2-5; 13 bases line up with TRBD2. The germline CDR1 and CDR2 sequences are SQVTM and ANQGSEA. After removal of 1 base from V and 5 bases from J, the junction contained 4 bases not matched to a gene. This CDR3 has 15 residues. CDR3 sequence (DNA): TGCAGCGTTGAAGGGACTAGCGGGAGCCGTGAGACCCAGTACTTC. Translated, it gives CSVEGTSGSRETQYF.

This clonotype was seen only a few times. The chain recombines TRBV5-4 with TRBJ2-5; D tentatively reads TRBD1 or TRBD2 (6 bases each). The CDR3 length is 17 residues. With 0 bases removed from V and 4 bases from J, the gap between germline ends came to 19 bases. Germline V gives CDR1 SGHNT, CDR2 YYREEE (reference sequence). CDR3 nucleotide sequence: TGTGCCAGCAGCTTGGGTGTGGGGGGCCCTCGTGTAGAGACCCAGTACTTC. This sequence encodes CASSLGVGGPRVETQYF.

DNA for the CDR3: TGCGCCAGCAGTGCCCGGACTAGCGCAAGCACAGATACGCAGTATTTT. Protein product: CASSARTSASTDTQYF. V and J are TRBV10-1 and TRBJ2-3; 9 bases fit TRBD2. This CDR3 has 16 amino acids. Germline CDR1 is WNHNN and CDR2 is SYGVQD (reference sequence). Trimming cost V 4 bases and J 0 bases; bases outside gene matches: 5.

The V and J genes are TRBV5-1 and TRBJ2-3; a possible D gene is TRBD1 (5 bases). Germline loops: CDR1 SGHRS, CDR2 YFSETQ. The germline V and J ends were trimmed by 1 base and 4 bases, with 19 bases remaining between them. CDR3 size: 17 residues. The CDR3 sequence is CASSLTIGALGADTQYF. The CDR3 nucleotides are TGCGCCAGCAGCTTGACAATTGGGGCGCTAGGGGCAGATACGCAGTATTTT.

In this sample, this clonotype turned up a few times. The chain links TRBV29-1 to TRBJ2-5; D remains ambiguous. The DNA end favors TRBJ2-1, so the J call may be wrong. CDR3 length: 10 residues. Germline V gives CDR1 SQVTM, CDR2 ANQGSEA. The CDR3 DNA is TGCAGCGTTGTTAGCCATGAGCAGTTCTTC. This sequence encodes CSVVSHEQFF.

The V and J genes are TRBV25-1 and TRBJ2-2; D not resolved. The germline V gene has CDR1 MGHDK and CDR2 SYGVNS. Between the trimmed V and J ends, which lost 4 bases and 0 bases, there was a span of 6 bases. The CDR3 covers 14 residues. The chain's CDR3 is CASSVDTNTGELFF. CDR3 DNA sequence: TGTGCCAGCAGTGTCGACACGAACACCGGGGAGCTGTTTTTT.

In this sample, this clonotype turned up a few times. CDR3 protein: CASSYSAPTWGEDGYTF. In DNA, the CDR3 is TGTGCCAGCAGTTACTCGGCCCCCACATGGGGAGAGGATGGCTACACCTTC. The V gene is TRBV6-6, the J gene TRBJ1-2, with D hard to call. Germline V gene sequence: CDR1 MNHNY, CDR2 SVGAGI (reference sequence). V dropped 0 bases and J dropped 6 bases, with 20 bases sitting between them. The CDR3 has 17 residues.

A few counts support this clonotype. The V call is TRBV20-1, the J call TRBJ2-1; D might be TRBD2 (6 bases). The germline CDR1 and CDR2 sequences are DFQATT and SNEGSKA (reference sequence). The CDR3 length is 14 residues. The V and J ends lost 0 bases and 2 bases respectively, with 8 bases between them. The CDR3 DNA sequence: TGCAGTGCTAGAGACGGGAGAGCCTACAATGAGCAGTTCTTC. Protein product: CSARDGRAYNEQFF.

This clonotype has a handful of counts. The V gene is TRBV3-2, the J gene TRBJ2-2. TRBV3-2 is labeled a pseudogene. This CDR3 has 8 amino acids. Here the CDR3 DNA reads TGTGCCAGCTCGCCTAAGTTTTTT. Translated, it gives CASSPKFF.

Notes on this clonotype: A much larger clone lies one base from this, so it may be a read error. The V call is TRBV20-1, the J call TRBJ1-4, with D uncertain. The CDR3 is 15 residues long. Trimming removed 3 bases from V and 0 bases from J, with 11 bases in between. Germline V gives CDR1 DFQATT, CDR2 SNEGSKA (reference sequence). In DNA form, the CDR3 reads TGCAGTGCTAGGGGAGTCAGTGCAACTAATGAAAAACTGTTTTTT. This encodes CSARGVSATNEKLFF.

The table lists this clonotype with a few counts. This sequence joins TRBV29-1 and TRBJ2-7, with D possibly TRBD1 on 6 matching bases. Trimming left V 7 bases short and J 0 bases short, with 13 bases between. CDR1 and CDR2 from the germline V gene are SQVTM and ANQGSEA. The CDR3 length is 13 residues. In DNA form, the CDR3 reads TGCAGCGCAATTGACAGGAGCTCCTACGAGCAGTACTTC. Its protein is CSAIDRSSYEQYF.

The rearrangement joins TRBV6-1 to TRBJ2-2, with 11 bases identical to TRBD2. Germline-derived CDR1 and CDR2 are MNHNS and SASEGT. V lost 3 bases, J lost 5 bases, and 5 bases stayed unmatched. This CDR3 contains 16 residues. In DNA form, the CDR3 reads TGTGCCAGCAGTGACGCACTAGCGGGAGTTACCGGGGAGCTGTTTTTT. This codes for CASSDALAGVTGELFF.

V and J are TRBV29-1 and TRBJ2-5, with a tentative D call TRBD2 (6 bases). Deletions cut 3 bases from V and 4 bases from J, with 12 bases between. The CDR3 spans 13 residues. Germline CDR1 is SQVTM and CDR2 is ANQGSEA. The CDR3 DNA follows: TGCAGCGTTGAGGTGCGAGCGGGAGAGACCCAGTACTTC. Protein: CSVEVRAGETQYF.

This clonotype was seen a handful of times. The gene calls are TRBV6-2 or TRBV6-3 and TRBJ2-7, with 7 bases that match TRBD1. V trimming: 4 bases; J trimming: 6 bases; junction bases outside the gene matches: 3. This CDR3 has 12 residues. Germline V gene sequence: CDR1 MNHEY, CDR2 SVGEGT. The DNA of the CDR3 is TGTGCCAGCAGTTCCACAGGGGCCGAGCAGTACTTC. It is translated as CASSSTGAEQYF.

The chain carries TRBV12-3 or TRBV12-4 and TRBJ1-4; a possible D gene is TRBD1 (6 bases). The V and J ends lost 5 bases and 3 bases respectively, with 10 bases between them. This CDR3 comprises 14 residues. The CDR3 sequence is CASSPRQANEKLFF. The CDR3 DNA is TGTGCCAGCAGTCCGAGACAGGCTAATGAAAAACTGTTTTTT.

The rearrangement uses TRBV6-5 and TRBJ2-7, with D possibly being TRBD1 or TRBD2 (5 bases each). There are 14 residues in the CDR3. Trimming removed 8 bases from V and 1 base from J, with 15 bases in between. Looked up from germline, CDR1 is MNHEY and CDR2 is SVGAGI. DNA of the CDR3: TGTGCCAGCGGACGGGACGCAAGATCCTACGAGCAGTACTTC. Protein: CASGRDARSYEQYF.

There are a few counts of this clonotype. The rearrangement joins TRBV12-3 or TRBV12-4 to TRBJ2-2; D is undetermined. V was shortened by 8 bases and J by 0 bases, with 10 bases between the two germline ends. This CDR3 spans 14 amino acids. CDR3 region: CASASPTNTGELFF. The CDR3 DNA follows: TGTGCCAGCGCATCCCCTACGAACACCGGGGAGCTGTTTTTT.

This clonotype was seen a handful of times. The V call is TRBV7-2, the J call TRBJ1-5; the D is unclear. The CDR3 has 13 amino acids. Germline CDR1 is SGHTA and CDR2 is FQGNSA. Between the trimmed V and J ends, which lost 5 bases and 7 bases, there was a span of 12 bases. The CDR3 region is CASSPHEGQPQHF. The DNA for the CDR3 is TGTGCCAGCAGCCCCCACGAGGGACAGCCCCAGCATTTT.

The CDR3 sequence is CASSLHLSTDTQYF. CDR3 in DNA: TGTGCCAGCAGCTTACACCTAAGCACAGATACGCAGTATTTT. The chain carries TRBV5-8 and TRBJ2-3, with D unclear. This CDR3 is 14 amino acids long. V lost 2 bases, J lost 0 bases, and 7 bases lay in between. Per the germline V gene, CDR1 is SGHTS and CDR2 is YDEGEE. Full variable domain (missing parts from reference TRBV5-8 and TRBJ2-3): EAGVTQSPTHLIKTRGQQATLRCSPISGHTSVYWYQQALGLGLQFLLWYDEGEERNRGNFPPRFSGRQFPNYSSELNVNALELEDSALYLCASSLHLSTDTQYFGPGTRLTVL.

The table lists this clonotype with a few counts. CDR3 DNA sequence: TGTGCCAGCAGCCAGGGGTGGTTGGAGACCCAGTACTTC. Protein product: CASSQGWLETQYF. The chain links TRBV12-3 or TRBV12-4 to TRBJ2-1, with TRBD1 as a possible D gene (6 bases). The J call could be wrong; TRBJ2-5 is a better fit for the DNA end. This CDR3 comprises 13 residues.

This clonotype was detected many times. J is TRBJ2-5 and V is TRBV7-3, with 8 bases aligning to TRBD2. Germline V gene sequence: CDR1 SGHTA, CDR2 FQGTGA. V was clipped by 2 bases and J by 5 bases; unmatched bases: 4. The CDR3 sequence is 14 residues long. The CDR3 reads CASSLAGGMETQYF. In DNA, the CDR3 is TGTGCCAGCAGCTTAGCGGGGGGTATGGAGACCCAGTACTTC.

J is TRBJ1-2 and V is TRBV24-1; D gene ambiguous. CDR3 length: 13 residues. Between the trimmed V and J ends, which lost 4 bases and 6 bases, there was a span of 11 bases. Germline values: CDR1 KGHDR, CDR2 SFDVKD. The CDR3, as DNA: TGTGCCACCAGTGACGGAGAAGTTAATGGCTACACCTTC. It codes for CATSDGEVNGYTF.

This clonotype was detected only a few times. The V call is TRBV5-5, the J call TRBJ2-4, with D unresolved. The V gene lost 6 bases and the J gene lost 7 bases, with 17 bases spanning the gap. The CDR3 is 14 residues long. The germline V gene encodes CDR1 SGHKS and CDR2 YYEKEE (reference sequence). CDR3 loop: CASILSLINNIQYF. In DNA, the CDR3 is TGTGCCAGCATCCTGTCCCTAATCAATAACATTCAGTACTTC.

This clonotype was seen more than once but under ten times. The chain carries TRBV29-1 and TRBJ2-7, with unresolved D. The CDR3 consists of 13 residues. Germline CDR1 SQVTM, CDR2 ANQGSEA. V was shortened by 4 bases and J by 4 bases, with 14 bases between the two germline ends. CDR3 sequence: CSVVKMGSYEQYF. CDR3 DNA sequence: TGCAGCGTTGTTAAGATGGGGTCGTACGAGCAGTACTTC.